Presented here are 20 T cell receptor beta chains from one specimen sequenced in a study of liver allograft versus peripheral blood T cells. Across the whole study: The authors compared T cell receptor repertoires in transplanted livers with those in the peripheral blood of recipients.

Via MiXCR, TCRdb re-called the reads, giving one row per CDR3 protein. The sample includes over 15,000 distinct CDR3 sequences, 22% seen only once; the top ten take 10% to 15%. The receptors were sampled from a human patient who had a liver transplant. Some T cells may have come from the graft donor.

Ten or more counts support this clonotype. The chain is built from TRBV28 and TRBJ2-2, with 7 bases matching TRBD1. V shed 5 bases and J 6 bases; nucleotides not matched to a gene: 6. Germline assignment: CDR1 MDHEN and CDR2 SYDVKM. The CDR3 runs 14 residues. The CDR3 protein is CASSDRVNAGELFF. CDR3 in DNA: TGTGCCAGCAGTGACAGGGTAAACGCCGGGGAGCTGTTTTTT. Based on the CDR3 plus reference TRBV28 and TRBJ2-2, the full variable domain is DVKVTQSSRYLVKRTGEKVFLECVQDMDHENMFWYRQDPGLGLRLIYFSYDVKMKEKGDIPEGYSVSREKKERFSLILESASTNQTSMYLCASSDRVNAGELFFGEGSRLTVL.

This chain joins TRBV20-1 and TRBJ2-5, with TRBD1 matching over 8 bases. The J segment lost 5 bases and the V segment lost 5 bases, leaving 7 bases of the junction unmatched. The CDR3 consists of 13 residues. Per the germline V gene, CDR1 is DFQATT and CDR2 is SNEGSKA (reference sequence). The CDR3 bases are TGCAGTGCTCCAGGACAGGGTAGGGAGACCCAGTACTTC. It yields the protein CSAPGQGRETQYF.

This clonotype came up many times. The DNA for the CDR3 is TGTGCCATCAGTGAGTCAGGCAGAATCGACACTGAAGCTTTCTTT. This translates into CAISESGRIDTEAFF. The genes are TRBV10-3 and TRBJ1-1; no reliable D call. Trimming removed 0 bases at V and 3 bases at J, with 11 bases between. The CDR3 length is 15 residues. The V gene's germline CDR1 is ENHRY and CDR2 SYGVKD.

The sample holds many counts of this clonotype. The V gene is TRBV7-2, the J gene TRBJ1-3; 8 nucleotides agree with TRBD1. Germline CDR1 is SGHTA and CDR2 is FQGNSA. The CDR3 sequence is 16 residues long. The trim removed 4 bases at V and 1 base at J, leaving 6 bases unmatched. The CDR3 region is CASSSAGGWSGNTIYF. CDR3 nucleotide sequence: TGTGCCAGCAGCTCAGCAGGGGGCTGGTCTGGAAACACCATATATTTT. The whole variable domain, remainder taken from reference TRBV7-2 and TRBJ1-3, is GAGVSQSPSNKVTEKGKDVELRCDPISGHTALYWYRQSLGQGLEFLIYFQGNSAPDKSGLPSDRFSAERTGGSVSTLTIQRTQQEDSAVYLCASSSAGGWSGNTIYFGEGSWLTVV.

This clonotype was counted between two and nine times. The chain has TRBV14 and TRBJ1-1, with D unclear. Germline CDR1 and CDR2: SGHDN and FVKESK. The CDR3 is 14 residues long. V lost 0 bases, J lost 4 bases, and 9 bases lay in between. The CDR3 nucleotides are TGTGCCAGCAGCCAAGAAGACTGGTCCACTGAAGCTTTCTTT. Its translation is CASSQEDWSTEAFF.

The sample holds many counts of this clonotype. V usage is TRBV19 and J usage is TRBJ2-1; perhaps D is TRBD1 or TRBD2 (5 bases each). Trimming pared 4 bases from V and 7 bases from J, leaving 14 bases between. Germline V gene data show CDR1 as LNHDA and CDR2 as SQIVND (reference sequence). This CDR3 comprises 14 residues. Here the CDR3 reads CASSTRAGWNEQFF. The CDR3 DNA is TGTGCCAGTAGTACGAGGGCAGGGTGGAATGAGCAGTTCTTC.

This clonotype was observed many times. This sequence joins TRBV27 and TRBJ1-5; TRBD1 matches 9 bases. This CDR3 comprises 14 residues. V trimming: 4 bases; J trimming: 7 bases; junction bases outside the gene matches: 5. CDR1 is MNHEY and CDR2 is SMNVEV in the germline V gene (reference sequence). The CDR3 bases are TGTGCCAGCAGTTCGGGACAGGGTCGGCAGCCCCAGCATTTT. Protein product: CASSSGQGRQPQHF.

This clonotype has only a few counts. The chain recombines TRBV20-1 with TRBJ1-1, with 7 bases identical to TRBD1. The J segment lost 0 bases and the V segment lost 0 bases, leaving 10 bases of the junction unmatched. Looked up from germline, CDR1 is DFQATT and CDR2 is SNEGSKA (reference sequence). The CDR3 spans 17 residues. CDR3 coding DNA: TGCAGTGCTAGAGATCCGAGACAGGGCAACATGAACACTGAAGCTTTCTTT. Translation: CSARDPRQGNMNTEAFF.

This clonotype was seen repeatedly, ten times or more. This sequence joins TRBV19 and TRBJ2-7, with D maybe TRBD1 (5 bases). V lost 5 bases and J 2 bases, leaving 10 bases between the germline ends. Germline CDR1 LNHDA, CDR2 SQIVND (reference sequence). There are 13 residues in the CDR3. The CDR3 nucleotides read TGTGCCAGTAGTGTTGGACACACCTACGAGCAGTACTTC. It yields the protein CASSVGHTYEQYF.

This clonotype was counted at least ten times. The chain employs TRBV29-1 and TRBJ2-5; D unclear. The V gene's germline CDR1 is SQVTM and CDR2 ANQGSEA. The CDR3 contains 14 residues. Trimming pared 2 bases from V and 1 base from J, leaving 11 bases between. The CDR3 sequence is CSVERQRVQETQYF. The CDR3 DNA reads as TGCAGCGTTGAACGACAAAGAGTCCAAGAGACCCAGTACTTC.

This clonotype came up a few times. The chain combines TRBV6-5 with TRBJ2-3; 13 bases map to TRBD2. J gave up 7 bases and V 0 bases, and 10 bases lay outside the gene matches. The CDR3 contains 18 residues. Per the germline V gene, CDR1 is MNHEY and CDR2 is SVGAGI. CDR3 sequence reads: CASSYSGLGLAGVNTQYF. CDR3 coding DNA: TGTGCCAGCAGTTACTCGGGTTTAGGACTAGCGGGGGTGAATACGCAGTATTTT.

In this sample, this clonotype turned up a few times. J is TRBJ2-3 and V is TRBV7-3, with a tentative D call TRBD2 (5 bases). V lost 5 bases, J lost 4 bases, and 10 bases lay in between. The V gene's germline CDR1 is SGHTA and CDR2 FQGTGA. This CDR3 is 13 amino acids long. The CDR3, as DNA: TGTGCCAGCAGCACGGCCGGGGCAGATACGCAGTATTTT. Amino acid sequence: CASSTAGADTQYF.

This clonotype was counted once. CDR3 in DNA: TGTGCCAGCAGCTTAGGCCAGCTTCTGAACACTGAAGCTTTCTTT. Its translation is CASSLGQLLNTEAFF. The chain recombines TRBV11-1 with TRBJ1-1; D gene unclear. The V end was cut by 1 base, the J end by 0 bases, with 9 bases between. Germline loops: CDR1 SGHAT, CDR2 FQDESV (reference sequence). This CDR3 is built from 15 residues. The full variable domain, its missing parts supplied by reference TRBV11-1 and TRBJ1-1, is EAEVAQSPRYKITEKSQAVAFWCDPISGHATLYWYRQILGQGPELLVQFQDESVVDDSQLPKDRFSAERLKGVDSTLKIQPAELGDSAMYLCASSLGQLLNTEAFFGQGTRLTVV.

This clonotype has a handful of counts. This chain links TRBV28 with TRBJ1-4, with 8 bases fitting TRBD1. The trim removed 3 bases at V and 1 base at J, leaving 1 base unmatched. CDR3 length: 15 residues. CDR1 and CDR2 from the germline V gene are MDHEN and SYDVKM. CDR3 coding DNA: TGTGCCAGCAGTTTTGGGACAGGAACTAATGAAAAACTGTTTTTT. This sequence encodes CASSFGTGTNEKLFF.

This clonotype is termed medium-sized. The V gene is TRBV10-3, the J gene TRBJ1-1; TRBD1 matches at 7 bases. V gave up 6 bases and J gave up 0 bases; unmatched junction bases: 4. In germline, CDR1 is ENHRY, CDR2 SYGVKD. The CDR3 sequence is 14 residues long. The CDR3, as DNA: TGTGCCATCAGCCAGGGACAGCTGAACACTGAAGCTTTCTTT. The encoded protein is CAISQGQLNTEAFF.

The rearrangement uses TRBV6-5 and TRBJ1-5; D not certain. Germline assignment: CDR1 MNHEY and CDR2 SVGAGI. The CDR3 covers 14 residues. V was trimmed by 0 bases and J by 0 bases, leaving 3 bases between them. The DNA for the CDR3 is TGTGCCAGCAGTTACTCGAGTAGCAATCAGCCCCAGCATTTT. Its protein is CASSYSSSNQPQHF.

The V and J genes are TRBV11-2 and TRBJ1-2, with D unresolved. V dropped 5 bases and J dropped 1 base, with 2 bases sitting between them. Germline CDR1 reads SGHAT; CDR2 reads FQNNGV. This CDR3 region has 11 residues. The CDR3 sequence is CASSLNYGYTF. As DNA, the CDR3 is TGTGCCAGCAGCCTTAACTATGGCTACACCTTC.

This clonotype has a single count. The chain employs TRBV14 and TRBJ2-1; D remains ambiguous. Germline CDR1 SGHDN, CDR2 FVKESK. The V gene lost 1 base and the J gene lost 5 bases, with 9 bases spanning the gap. The CDR3 is made up of 14 amino acids. The CDR3 DNA follows: TGTGCCAGCAGCCAAGTGAGCCTAGACAATGAGCAGTTCTTC. Its protein product is CASSQVSLDNEQFF.

This clonotype was seen only a few times. The chain is built from TRBV7-2 and TRBJ1-2; D unresolved. The germline V gene has CDR1 SGHTA and CDR2 FQGNSA. The CDR3 totals 13 residues. V gave up 2 bases and J gave up 4 bases, with 8 bases separating them. The CDR3 coding sequence is TGTGCCAGCAGCTTATCCCCACCCTATGGCTACACCTTC. Amino acids: CASSLSPPYGYTF.

This clonotype was seen more than once but under ten times. V is TRBV10-3 and J is TRBJ2-5, with 12 bases lining up with TRBD1. Trimming removed 2 bases from V and 6 bases from J; junction bases left unmatched: 10. The V gene's germline CDR1 is ENHRY and CDR2 SYGVKD. The CDR3 runs to 17 residues. The CDR3 nucleotides are TGTGCCATCAGTGAGACAACCGGGACAGGGGGCATGAAGACCCAGTACTTC. Protein: CAISETTGTGGMKTQYF.